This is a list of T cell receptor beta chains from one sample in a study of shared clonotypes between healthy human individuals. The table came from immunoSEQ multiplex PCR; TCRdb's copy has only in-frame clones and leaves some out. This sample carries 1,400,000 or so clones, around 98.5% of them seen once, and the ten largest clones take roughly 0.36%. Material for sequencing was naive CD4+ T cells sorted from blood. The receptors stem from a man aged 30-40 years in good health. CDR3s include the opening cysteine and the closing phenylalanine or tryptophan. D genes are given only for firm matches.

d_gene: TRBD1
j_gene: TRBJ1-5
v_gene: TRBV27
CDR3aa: CASSLRTGTGVNQPQHF

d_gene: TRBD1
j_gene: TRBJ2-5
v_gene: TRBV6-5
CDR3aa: CASSYVGQQETQYF

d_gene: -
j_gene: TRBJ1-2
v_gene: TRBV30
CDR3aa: CAWSHTGNPNYGYTF

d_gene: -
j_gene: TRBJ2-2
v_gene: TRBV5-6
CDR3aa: CASSHFLTGELFF

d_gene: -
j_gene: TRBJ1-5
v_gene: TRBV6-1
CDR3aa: CASTGEQGSNQPQHF

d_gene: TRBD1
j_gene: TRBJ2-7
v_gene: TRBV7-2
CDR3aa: CASSLVGGQGRYEQYF

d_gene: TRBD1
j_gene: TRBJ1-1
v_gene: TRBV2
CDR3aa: CASSYNRGDEAFF

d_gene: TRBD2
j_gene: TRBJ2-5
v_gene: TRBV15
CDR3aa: CATSRVTSVEETQYF

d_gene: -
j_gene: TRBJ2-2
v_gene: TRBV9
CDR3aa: CASSPSASYTGELFF

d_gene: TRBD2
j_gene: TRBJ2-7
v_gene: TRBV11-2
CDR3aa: CASSRRREPTYEQYF

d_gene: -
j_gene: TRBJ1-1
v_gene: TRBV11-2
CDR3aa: CASSLDPQNTEAFF

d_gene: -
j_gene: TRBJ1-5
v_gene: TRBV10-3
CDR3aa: CAISEGQPQHF

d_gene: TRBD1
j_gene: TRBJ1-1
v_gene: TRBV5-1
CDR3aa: CASSLEGQGNTEAFF

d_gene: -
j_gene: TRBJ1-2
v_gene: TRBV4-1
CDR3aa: CASSQDVRSQLGAAYGYTF

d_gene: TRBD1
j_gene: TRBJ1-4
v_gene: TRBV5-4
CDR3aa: CASSDPTGFSEKLFF

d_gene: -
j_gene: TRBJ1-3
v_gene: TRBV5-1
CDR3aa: CASREPGSGNTIYF

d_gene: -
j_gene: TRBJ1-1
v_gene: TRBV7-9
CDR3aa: CASSLGTVNTEAFF

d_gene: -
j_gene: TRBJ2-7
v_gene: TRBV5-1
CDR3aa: CASSLAPSSYEQYF

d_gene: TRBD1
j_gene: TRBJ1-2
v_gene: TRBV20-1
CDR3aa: CSEWTGYGYTF

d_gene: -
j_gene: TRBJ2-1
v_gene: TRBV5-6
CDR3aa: CASSLGQGAYNEQFF

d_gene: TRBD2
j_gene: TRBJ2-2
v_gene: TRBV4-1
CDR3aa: CASSQGLAGGPTGELFF

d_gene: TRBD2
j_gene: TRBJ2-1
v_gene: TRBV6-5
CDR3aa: CASHGTRRSVEQFF

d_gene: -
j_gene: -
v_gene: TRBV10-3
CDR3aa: CAISELRTSYEQYF

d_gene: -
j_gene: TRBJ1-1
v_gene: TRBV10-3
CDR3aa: CAISLTGTEAFF

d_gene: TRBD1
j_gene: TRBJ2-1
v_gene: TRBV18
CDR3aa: CASSESTGTGFF

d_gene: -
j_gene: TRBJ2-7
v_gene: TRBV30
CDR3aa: CAWIPPANYEQYF

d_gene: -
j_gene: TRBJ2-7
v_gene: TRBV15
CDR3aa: CATSRDPRRENATYEQYF

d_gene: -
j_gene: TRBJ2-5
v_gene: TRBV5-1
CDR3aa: CASSLRSPLQETQYF

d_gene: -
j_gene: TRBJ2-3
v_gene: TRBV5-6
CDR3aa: CASSLIRVSPSTDTQYF

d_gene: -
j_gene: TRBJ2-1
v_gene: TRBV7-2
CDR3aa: CASSLVGQRRFF

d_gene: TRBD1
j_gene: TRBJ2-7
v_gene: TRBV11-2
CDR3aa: CASSVRDRAPYEQYF

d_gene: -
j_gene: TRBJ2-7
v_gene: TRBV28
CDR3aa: CASSSYRGLTYEQYF

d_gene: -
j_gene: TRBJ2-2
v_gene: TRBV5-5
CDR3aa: CASSRTGTGELFF

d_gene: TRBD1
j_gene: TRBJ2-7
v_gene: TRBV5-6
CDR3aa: CASSLRGTGFSEQYF

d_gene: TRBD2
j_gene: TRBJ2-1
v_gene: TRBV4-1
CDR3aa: CASSQTGTSGLKQFF

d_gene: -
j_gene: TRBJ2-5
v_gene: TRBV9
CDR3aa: CASSPRADGGWETQYF

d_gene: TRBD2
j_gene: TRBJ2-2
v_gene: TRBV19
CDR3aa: CASSNLAGNAGELFF

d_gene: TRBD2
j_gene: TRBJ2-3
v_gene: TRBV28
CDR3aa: CASSVMLAASSGPDTQYF

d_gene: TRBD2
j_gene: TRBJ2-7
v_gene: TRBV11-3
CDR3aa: CASRRLTSGKNEQYF

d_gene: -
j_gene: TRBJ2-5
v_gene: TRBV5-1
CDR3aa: CASSRWGETQYF

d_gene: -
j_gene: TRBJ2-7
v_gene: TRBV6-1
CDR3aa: CASSESTPLYEQYF

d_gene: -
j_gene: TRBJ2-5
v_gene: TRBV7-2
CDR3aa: CASSLFGRGVQETQYF

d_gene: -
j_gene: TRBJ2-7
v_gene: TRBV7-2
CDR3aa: CASSLTLGNPRREQYF

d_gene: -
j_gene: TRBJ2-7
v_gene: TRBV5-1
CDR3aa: CASSSDGKFYEQYF

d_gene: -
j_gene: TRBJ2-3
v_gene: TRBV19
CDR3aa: CASRLGERTDTQYF

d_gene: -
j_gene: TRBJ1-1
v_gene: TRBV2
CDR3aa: CASSETGNAFF

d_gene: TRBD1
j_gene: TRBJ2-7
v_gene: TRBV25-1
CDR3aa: CASSEPRQGNYEQYF

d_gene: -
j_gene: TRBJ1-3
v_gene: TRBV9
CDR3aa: CASSVSQASGNTIYF

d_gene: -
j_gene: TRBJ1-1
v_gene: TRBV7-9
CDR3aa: CASGRGNTEAFF

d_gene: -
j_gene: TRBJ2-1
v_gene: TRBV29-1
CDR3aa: CSVAAAGLPSSYNEQFF

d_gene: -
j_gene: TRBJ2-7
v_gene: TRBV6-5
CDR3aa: CASSYSPGQTYEQYF

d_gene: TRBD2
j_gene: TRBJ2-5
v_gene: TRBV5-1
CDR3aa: CASSLVGTSGQETQYF

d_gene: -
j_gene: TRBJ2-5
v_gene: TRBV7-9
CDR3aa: CASSSTGSQETQYF

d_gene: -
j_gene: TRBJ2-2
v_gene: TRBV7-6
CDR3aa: CASSPLPRSGENTGELFF

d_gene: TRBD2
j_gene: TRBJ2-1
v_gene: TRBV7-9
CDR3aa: CASSPGTSSNEQFF

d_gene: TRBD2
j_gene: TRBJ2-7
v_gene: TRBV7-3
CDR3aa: CASSLEAGDSYEQYF

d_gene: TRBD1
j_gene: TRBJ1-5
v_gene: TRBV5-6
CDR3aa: CASSLSTGRPAQHF

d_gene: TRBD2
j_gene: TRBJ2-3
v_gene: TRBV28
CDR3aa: CASSPSPSSGRFGTQYF

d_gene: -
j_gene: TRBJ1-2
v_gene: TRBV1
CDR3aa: CTSWFSSHF

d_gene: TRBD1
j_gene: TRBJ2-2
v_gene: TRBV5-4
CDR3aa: CASRLAGTDDTGELFF